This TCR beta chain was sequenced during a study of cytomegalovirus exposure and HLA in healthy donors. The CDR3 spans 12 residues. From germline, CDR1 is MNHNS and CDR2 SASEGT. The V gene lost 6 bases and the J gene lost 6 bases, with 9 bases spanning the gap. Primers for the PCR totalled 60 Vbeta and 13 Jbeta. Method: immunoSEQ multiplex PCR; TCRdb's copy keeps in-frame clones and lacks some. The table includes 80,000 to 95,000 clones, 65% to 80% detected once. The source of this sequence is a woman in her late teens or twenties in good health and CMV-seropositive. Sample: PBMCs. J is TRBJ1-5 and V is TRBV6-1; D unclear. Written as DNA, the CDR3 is TGTGCCAGCAGACTCCAAAGTCAGCCCCAGCATTTT. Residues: CASRLQSQPQHF.